This T cell receptor (beta chain) was sequenced for a study of post-analysis software for immune sequencing data. Overall study results and limits: By F measure, samples from a shared preparation batch strongly co-clustered. When patients were compared with controls, about five TRBV segments were more frequent, TRBV5-6, TRBV5-1 and TRBV20-1 among them.

This clonotype appeared many times. Antigen unknown. Germline CDR1 and CDR2: MGHRA and YSYEKL. The CDR3 is made up of 16 amino acids. Trimming at V came to 4 bases and at J to 5 bases, leaving 13 bases not matched to a gene. Libraries were made from TCR beta cDNA, and they carried unique molecular identifiers. TCRdb re-analysed the PCR reads in MiXCR, keeping a single row per CDR3 protein. The top ten clones hold roughly 1.6% of a sample with 150,000 to 200,000 distinct CDR3 sequences, approximately 30% of them seen once. This chain joins TRBV4-1 and TRBJ2-7; 8 bases agree with TRBD2. This TCR was recovered from a girl between 10 and 17 years old with multiple sclerosis. Source material: blood. The CDR3 nucleotides read TGCGCCAGCAGCCCTTTCCCGACTAGCGCCCCCAACGAGCAGTACTTC. Translated: CASSPFPTSAPNEQYF.